This T cell receptor (beta chain) was captured in a study of CD8 T cells in Susac syndrome. Sequencing of TCR beta was performed on blood CD8+ and CD4+ T cells. FACS was used to enrich TEMRA cells, whereas the CD8+ and CD4+ T cells were obtained by negative isolation. Germline V gene lookup returns CDR1 DFQATT and CDR2 SNEGSKA (reference sequence). V was trimmed by 0 bases and J by 2 bases, leaving 13 bases between them. CDR3 length: 15 amino acids. Reverse transcription of about 0.5 to 1 ug RNA used random hexamers. An immunoSEQ multiplex PCR generated amplified TCR beta CDR3 products spanning 54 Vbeta and 13 Jbeta. TCRdb reprocessed the immunoSEQ multiplex PCR reads with MiXCR, giving one entry per CDR3 protein. The table shows some 120,000 distinct CDR3 sequences, with over 85% occurring only once.

The V and J genes are TRBV20-1 and TRBJ1-1; no reliable D call. Sample: CD8+ T cells from PBMCs. This clonotype originated in a human donor with multiple sclerosis. In DNA form, the CDR3 reads TGCAGTGCTAGAGATTTGAAGGGCAGAAACACTGAAGCTTTCTTT. Translated: CSARDLKGRNTEAFF.